This entry lists 11 T cell receptor beta chains sequenced from one sample in a study of tumor T cells in aggressive B-cell lymphoma. Produced via immunoSEQ multiplex PCR; TCRdb's table is partial and in-frame only. The sample has over 4,000 clones; roughly 90% are singletons. Material for sequencing was tumor tissue. Every receptor here comes from an adult with diffuse large B cell lymphoma.

The chain uses TRBV6-1 and TRBJ1-6, with D unresolved. CDR3 length: 14 residues. The germline V and J ends were trimmed by 6 bases and 6 bases, with 12 bases remaining between them. Germline V gene sequence: CDR1 MNHNS, CDR2 SASEGT. The CDR3 sequence: CASSPTGSNSPLHF. The CDR3, as DNA: TGTGCCAGCAGCCCCACGGGGTCTAATTCACCCCTCCACTTT.

The chain joins TRBV7-3 to TRBJ1-2, with 8 bases lining up with TRBD1. J lost 7 bases, V lost 2 bases, and 3 bases had no gene match. Germline assignment: CDR1 SGHTA and CDR2 FQGTGA. This CDR3 has 13 amino acids. The DNA for the CDR3 is TGTGCCAGCAGCTTACAGGGGGCAAGTGGCTACACCTTC. It specifies CASSLQGASGYTF.

The chain employs TRBV7-8 and TRBJ1-1; D is uncertain. This CDR3 is built from 15 residues. The germline V gene has CDR1 SGHVS and CDR2 FQNEAQ. The ends were cut back, 0 bases at V and 0 bases at J, with 8 bases in the middle. The DNA for the CDR3 is TGTGCCAGCAGCTTAGCGCAACAATTGAACACTGAAGCTTTCTTT. It is translated as CASSLAQQLNTEAFF.

The CDR3, as DNA: TGTGCCATCACGAAAGGGCGCCGAGAGGTTCGGAGGAGTGAGCAGTACTTC. Translated: CAITKGRREVRRSEQYF. The rearrangement links TRBV6-7 to TRBJ2-7, with D possibly matching TRBD2 (5 bases). TRBV6-7 qualifies as an ORF whose function is uncertain. The CDR3 covers 17 residues. Trimming removed 10 bases at V and 7 bases at J, with 32 bases between.

This chain joins TRBV21-1 and TRBJ2-5; TRBD2 reflects the table's D call only, with no check against the DNA. TRBV21-1 is a pseudogene segment. The length of the CDR3 is 18 residues. CDR3 DNA: TGTGCCAGCAGCAAAGCTAGCGGCCCCGCCACCGGGAAGGAGACCCAGTACTTC. Its protein is CASSKASGPATGKETQYF.

By sample share, this clone is large. The gene calls are TRBV28 and TRBJ1-2, with 7 bases identical to TRBD1. The CDR3 covers 13 residues. After removal of 6 bases from V and 8 bases from J, the junction contained 9 bases not matched to a gene. Germline V gene data show CDR1 as MDHEN and CDR2 as SYDVKM. CDR3 nucleotides: TGTGCCAGCAGGGTAGGGGGCGCCCAGGGCTACACCTTC. It encodes CASRVGGAQGYTF.

The sample holds a few counts of this clone. The chain couples TRBV5-6 to TRBJ1-5; 9 bases are a match to TRBD1. Germline CDR1 is SGHDT and CDR2 is YYEEEE. CDR3 length: 15 residues. V was clipped by 1 base and J by 6 bases; unmatched bases: 5. The CDR3 sequence is CASSLWGTGPQPQHF. CDR3 nucleotide sequence: TGTGCCAGCAGCTTGTGGGGGACAGGGCCTCAGCCCCAGCATTTT.

The rearrangement joins TRBV6-1 to TRBJ1-2, with a tentative D call TRBD1 (6 bases). V was trimmed by 6 bases and J by 4 bases, leaving 15 bases between them. In germline, CDR1 is MNHNS, CDR2 SASEGT. The length of the CDR3 is 14 residues. CDR3 protein: CASSDGQMIYGYTF. The CDR3 bases are TGTGCCAGCAGCGACGGACAGATGATCTATGGCTACACCTTC.

This sequence joins TRBV5-1 and TRBJ2-3, with a possible D match to TRBD1 (6 bases). V was trimmed by 0 bases and J by 5 bases, leaving 13 bases between them. The CDR3 is 15 amino acids. Per germline, CDR1 SGHRS and CDR2 YFSETQ. This CDR3 reads CASSLGTGPGDTQYF. CDR3 nucleotide sequence: TGCGCCAGCAGCTTGGGTACAGGGCCGGGAGATACGCAGTATTTT.

The chain recombines TRBV14 with TRBJ2-4; 7 bases are a match to TRBD1. The CDR3 spans 17 residues. Germline trimming cut 5 bases from V and 6 bases from J; bases unmatched to any gene: 16. The germline V gene has CDR1 SGHDN and CDR2 FVKESK. The CDR3 sequence is CASSDNRGGGWRNIQYF. In DNA, the CDR3 is TGTGCCAGCAGCGACAACAGGGGCGGCGGGTGGAGAAACATTCAGTACTTC. Combining the CDR3 with reference TRBV14 and TRBJ2-4 gives the whole variable domain EAGVTQFPSHSVIEKGQTVTLRCDPISGHDNLYWYRRVMGKEIKFLLHFVKESKQDESGMPNNRFLAERTGGTYSTLKVQPAELEDSGVYFCASSDNRGGGWRNIQYFGAGTRLSVL.

This chain uses TRBV2 with TRBJ2-7, with 11 nucleotides matching TRBD2. With the DNA end fitting TRBJ2-1 better, the J assignment may be wrong. The CDR3 extends over 18 amino acids. The germline CDR1 and CDR2 sequences are SNHLY and FYNNEI. CDR3 bases: TGTGCCAGCAGTGATCGACTAGCGGGAAGGAGCTCCTACAATGAGCAGTTCTTC. This sequence encodes CASSDRLAGRSSYNEQFF.